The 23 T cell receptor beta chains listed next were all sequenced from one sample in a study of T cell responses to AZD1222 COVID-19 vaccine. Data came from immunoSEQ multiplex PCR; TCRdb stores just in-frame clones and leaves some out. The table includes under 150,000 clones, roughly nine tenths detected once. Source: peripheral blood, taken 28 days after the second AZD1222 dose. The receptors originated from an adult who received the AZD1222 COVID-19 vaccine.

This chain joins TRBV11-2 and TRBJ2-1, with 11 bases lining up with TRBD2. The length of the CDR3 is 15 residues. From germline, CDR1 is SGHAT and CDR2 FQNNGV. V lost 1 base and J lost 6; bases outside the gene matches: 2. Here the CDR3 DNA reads TGTGCCAGCAGCTTAGTAGCGGGAGGGTTCAATGAGCAGTTCTTC. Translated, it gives CASSLVAGGFNEQFF. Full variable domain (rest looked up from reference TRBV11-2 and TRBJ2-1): EAGVAQSPRYKIIEKRQSVAFWCNPISGHATLYWYQQILGQGPKLLIQFQNNGVVDDSQLPKDRFSAERLKGVDSTLKIQPAKLEDSAVYLCASSLVAGGFNEQFFGPGTRLTVL.

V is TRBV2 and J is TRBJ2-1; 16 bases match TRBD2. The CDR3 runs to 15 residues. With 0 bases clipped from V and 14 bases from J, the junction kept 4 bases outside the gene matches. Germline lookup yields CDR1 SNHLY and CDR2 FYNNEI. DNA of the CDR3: TGTGCCAGCAGTGAAGCGACCGGGACTAGCGGGAGGGAGTTCTTC. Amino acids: CASSEATGTSGREFF.

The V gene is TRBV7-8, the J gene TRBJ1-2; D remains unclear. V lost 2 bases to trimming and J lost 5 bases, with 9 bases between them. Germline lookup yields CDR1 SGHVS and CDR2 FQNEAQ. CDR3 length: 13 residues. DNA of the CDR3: TGTGCCAGCAGCTTATTGATCGGGTATGGCTACACCTTC. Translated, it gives CASSLLIGYGYTF.

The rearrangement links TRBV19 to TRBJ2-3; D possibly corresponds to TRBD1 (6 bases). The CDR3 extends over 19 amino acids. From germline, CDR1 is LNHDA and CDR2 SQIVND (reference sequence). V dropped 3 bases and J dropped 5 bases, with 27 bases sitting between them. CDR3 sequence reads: CASSISAGVVGTGEDTQYF. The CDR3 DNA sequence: TGTGCCAGTAGTATTAGCGCAGGGGTCGTGGGAACCGGGGAAGATACGCAGTATTTT. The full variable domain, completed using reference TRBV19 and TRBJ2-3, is DGGITQSPKYLFRKEGQNVTLSCEQNLNHDAMYWYRQDPGQGLRLIYYSQIVNDFQKGDIAEGYSVSREKKESFPLTVTSAQKNPTAFYLCASSISAGVVGTGEDTQYFGPGTRLTVL.

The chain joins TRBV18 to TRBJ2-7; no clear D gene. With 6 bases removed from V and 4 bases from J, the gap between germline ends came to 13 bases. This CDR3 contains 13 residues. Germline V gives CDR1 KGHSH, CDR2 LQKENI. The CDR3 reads CASSAGPVYEQYF. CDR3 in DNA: TGTGCCAGCTCTGCCGGGCCGGTATACGAGCAGTACTTC.

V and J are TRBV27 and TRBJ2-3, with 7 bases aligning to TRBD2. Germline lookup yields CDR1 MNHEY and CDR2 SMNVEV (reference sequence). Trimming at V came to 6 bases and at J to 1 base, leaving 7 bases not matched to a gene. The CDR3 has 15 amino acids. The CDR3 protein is CASSWEGRGTDTQYF. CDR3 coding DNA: TGTGCCAGCAGCTGGGAGGGGCGCGGCACAGATACGCAGTATTTT.

CDR3 protein: CATSDLAGGDTQYF. CDR3 DNA: TGTGCCACCAGTGATTTGGCGGGGGGAGATACGCAGTATTTT. The V call is TRBV24-1, the J call TRBJ2-3; TRBD2 matches at 8 bases. V trimming: 0 bases; J trimming: 5 bases; junction bases outside the gene matches: 0. The germline gives CDR1 KGHDR, CDR2 SFDVKD. CDR3 length: 14 residues.

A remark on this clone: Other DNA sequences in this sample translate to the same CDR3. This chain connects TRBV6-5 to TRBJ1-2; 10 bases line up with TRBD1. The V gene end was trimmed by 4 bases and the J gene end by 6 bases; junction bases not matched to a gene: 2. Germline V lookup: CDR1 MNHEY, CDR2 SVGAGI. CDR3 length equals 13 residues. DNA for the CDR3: TGTGCCAGCAGTTTGACAGGGGGCGATGGCTACACCTTC. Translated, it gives CASSLTGGDGYTF.

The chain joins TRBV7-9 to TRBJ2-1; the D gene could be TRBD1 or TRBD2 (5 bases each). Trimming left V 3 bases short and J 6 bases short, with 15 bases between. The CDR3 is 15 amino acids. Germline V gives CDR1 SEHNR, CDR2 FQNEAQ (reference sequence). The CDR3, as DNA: TGTGCCAGCAGCTTGGACTGGACACAAACCAATGAGCAGTTCTTC. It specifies CASSLDWTQTNEQFF.

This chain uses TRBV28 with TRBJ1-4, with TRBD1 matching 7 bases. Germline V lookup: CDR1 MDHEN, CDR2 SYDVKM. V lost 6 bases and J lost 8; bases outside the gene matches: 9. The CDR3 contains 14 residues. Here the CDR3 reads CASSPGQVNEKLFF. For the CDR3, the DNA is TGTGCCAGCAGCCCCGGACAGGTTAACGAAAAACTGTTTTTT.

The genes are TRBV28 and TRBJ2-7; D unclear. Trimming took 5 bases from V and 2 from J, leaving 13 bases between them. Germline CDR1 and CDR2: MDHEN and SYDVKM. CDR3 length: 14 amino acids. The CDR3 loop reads CASSTPTVTYEQYF. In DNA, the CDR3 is TGTGCCAGCAGTACCCCGACGGTTACCTACGAGCAGTACTTC.

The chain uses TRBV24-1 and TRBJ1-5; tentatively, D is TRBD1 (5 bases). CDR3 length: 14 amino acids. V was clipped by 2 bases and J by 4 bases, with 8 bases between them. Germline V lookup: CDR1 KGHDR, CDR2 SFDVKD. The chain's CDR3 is CATSDSGYNQPQHF. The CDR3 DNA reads TGTGCCACCAGTGATTCAGGGTATAATCAGCCCCAGCATTTT.

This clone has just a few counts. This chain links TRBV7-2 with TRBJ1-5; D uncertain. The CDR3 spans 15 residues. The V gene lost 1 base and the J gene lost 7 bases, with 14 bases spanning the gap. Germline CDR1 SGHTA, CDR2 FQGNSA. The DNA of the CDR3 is TGTGCCAGCAGCTTAGGGGTCGGGGTAGGACAGCCCCAGCATTTT. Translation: CASSLGVGVGQPQHF.

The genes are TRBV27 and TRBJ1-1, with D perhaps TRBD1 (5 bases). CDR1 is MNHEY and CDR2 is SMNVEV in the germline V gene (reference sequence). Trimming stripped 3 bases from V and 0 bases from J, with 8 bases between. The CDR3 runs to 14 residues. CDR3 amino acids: CASSLQGVNTEAFF. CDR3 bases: TGTGCCAGCAGTTTGCAGGGAGTGAACACTGAAGCTTTCTTT.

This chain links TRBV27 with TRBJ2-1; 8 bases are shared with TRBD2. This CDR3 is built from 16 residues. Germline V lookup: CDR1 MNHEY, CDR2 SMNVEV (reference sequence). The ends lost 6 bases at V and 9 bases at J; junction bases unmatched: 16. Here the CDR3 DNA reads TGTGCCAGCAGACGCTCCTCGGGGACTAGTCTCGGTGAGCAGTTCTTC. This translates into CASRRSSGTSLGEQFF.

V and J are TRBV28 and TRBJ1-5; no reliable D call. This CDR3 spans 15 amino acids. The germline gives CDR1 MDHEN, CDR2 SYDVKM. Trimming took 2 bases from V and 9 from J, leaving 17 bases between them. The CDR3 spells CASSLPVVGIMPQHF. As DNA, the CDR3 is TGTGCCAGCAGTTTACCCGTTGTGGGAATCATGCCCCAGCATTTT. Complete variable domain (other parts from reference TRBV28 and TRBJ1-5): DVKVTQSSRYLVKRTGEKVFLECVQDMDHENMFWYRQDPGLGLRLIYFSYDVKMKEKGDIPEGYSVSREKKERFSLILESASTNQTSMYLCASSLPVVGIMPQHFGDGTRLSIL.

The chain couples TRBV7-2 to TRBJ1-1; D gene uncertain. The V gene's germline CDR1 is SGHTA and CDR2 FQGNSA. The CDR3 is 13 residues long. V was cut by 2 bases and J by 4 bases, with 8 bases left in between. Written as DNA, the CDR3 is TGTGCCAGCAGCTTACCACAAGGCACTGAAGCTTTCTTT. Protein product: CASSLPQGTEAFF.

Written as DNA, the CDR3 is TGTGCCAGCAGCTCTCTTCCGGCGGGAAGCTCCTACAATGAGCAGTTCTTC. Amino acid sequence: CASSSLPAGSSYNEQFF. The V gene is TRBV7-6, the J gene TRBJ2-1, with D tentatively TRBD2 (6 bases). Trimming cost V 4 bases and J 0 bases, with 16 bases left between them. Germline CDR1 is SGHVS and CDR2 is FNYEAQ. This CDR3 contains 17 residues. Based on the CDR3 plus reference TRBV7-6 and TRBJ2-1, the full variable domain is GAGVSQSPRYKVTKRGQDVALRCDPISGHVSLYWYRQALGQGPEFLTYFNYEAQQDKSGLPNDRFSAERPEGSISTLTIQRTEQRDSAMYRCASSSLPAGSSYNEQFFGPGTRLTVL.

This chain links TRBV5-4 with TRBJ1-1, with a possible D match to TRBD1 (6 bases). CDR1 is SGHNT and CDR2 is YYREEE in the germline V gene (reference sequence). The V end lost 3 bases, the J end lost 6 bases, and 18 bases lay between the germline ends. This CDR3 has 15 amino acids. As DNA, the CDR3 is TGTGCCAGCAGCTCGAATGCCGGGACAATGTCTGAAGCTTTCTTT. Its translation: CASSSNAGTMSEAFF.

CDR3 sequence (DNA): TGTGCCAGCAGTTACCGTTGGGGGGGAGGTCCAAATGAGCAGTTCTTC. Amino acid sequence: CASSYRWGGGPNEQFF. This chain uses TRBV6-2 or TRBV6-3 with TRBJ2-1; 7 bases match TRBD2. V was pared by 2 bases and J by 7 bases, with 11 bases of the junction left unmatched. Germline V lookup: CDR1 MNHEY, CDR2 SVGEGT. There are 16 residues in the CDR3.

CDR3 loop: CASSFPLLNTGELFF. The DNA of the CDR3 is TGTGCCAGCAGCTTCCCACTATTGAACACCGGGGAGCTGTTTTTT. The J gene is TRBJ2-2, the V gene TRBV7-9; unclear D gene. The germline CDR1 and CDR2 sequences are SEHNR and FQNEAQ (reference sequence). The ends were cut back, 3 bases at V and 1 base at J, with 9 bases in the middle. The CDR3 has 15 amino acids.

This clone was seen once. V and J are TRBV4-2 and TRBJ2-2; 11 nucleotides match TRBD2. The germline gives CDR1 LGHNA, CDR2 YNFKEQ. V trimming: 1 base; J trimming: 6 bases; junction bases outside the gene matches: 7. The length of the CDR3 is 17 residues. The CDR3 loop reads CASSQAIAGGLAGELFF. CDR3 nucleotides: TGTGCCAGCAGCCAAGCAATAGCGGGAGGGTTAGCCGGGGAGCTGTTTTTT.

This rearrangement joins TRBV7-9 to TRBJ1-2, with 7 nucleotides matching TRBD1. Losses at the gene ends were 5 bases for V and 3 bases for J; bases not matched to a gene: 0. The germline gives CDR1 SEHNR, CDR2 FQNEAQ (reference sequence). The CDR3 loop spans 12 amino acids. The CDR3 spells CASSGQDYGYTF. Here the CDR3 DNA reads TGTGCCAGCAGCGGACAGGACTATGGCTACACCTTC.